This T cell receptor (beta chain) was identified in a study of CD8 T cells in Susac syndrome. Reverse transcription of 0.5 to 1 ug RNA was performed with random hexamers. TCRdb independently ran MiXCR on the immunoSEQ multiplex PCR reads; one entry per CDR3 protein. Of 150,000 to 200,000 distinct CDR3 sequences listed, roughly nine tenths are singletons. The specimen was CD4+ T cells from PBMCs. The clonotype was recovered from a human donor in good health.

The CDR3 bases are TGTGCCAGCTCACGTACAGTGCAGGGGGTCGGAGAGACCCAGTACTTC. It is translated as CASSRTVQGVGETQYF. This chain joins TRBV18 and TRBJ2-5; 7 bases are shared with TRBD1. The CDR3 contains 16 residues. Germline V CDR1 and CDR2: KGHSH, LQKENI. V shed 4 bases, J shed 4 bases, and the junction held 12 bases outside the gene matches.